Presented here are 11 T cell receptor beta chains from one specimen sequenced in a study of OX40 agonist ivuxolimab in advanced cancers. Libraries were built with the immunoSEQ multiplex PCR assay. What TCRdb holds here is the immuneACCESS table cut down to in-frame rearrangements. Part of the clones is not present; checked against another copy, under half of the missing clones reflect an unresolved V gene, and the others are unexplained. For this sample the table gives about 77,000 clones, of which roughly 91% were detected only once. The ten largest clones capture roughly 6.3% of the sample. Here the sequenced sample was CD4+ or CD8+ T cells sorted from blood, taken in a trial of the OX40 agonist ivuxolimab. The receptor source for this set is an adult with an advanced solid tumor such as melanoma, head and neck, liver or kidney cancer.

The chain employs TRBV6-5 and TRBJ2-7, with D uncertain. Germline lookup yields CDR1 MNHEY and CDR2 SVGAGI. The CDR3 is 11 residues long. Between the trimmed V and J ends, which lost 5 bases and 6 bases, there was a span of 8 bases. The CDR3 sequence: CASSTTTEQYF. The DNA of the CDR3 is TGTGCCAGCAGTACCACGACCGAGCAGTACTTC.

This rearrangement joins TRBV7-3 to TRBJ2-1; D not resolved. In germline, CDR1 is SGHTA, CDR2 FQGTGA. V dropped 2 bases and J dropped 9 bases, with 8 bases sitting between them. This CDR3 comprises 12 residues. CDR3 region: CASSLGVGEQFF. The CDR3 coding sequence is TGTGCCAGCAGCTTAGGGGTGGGTGAGCAGTTCTTC.

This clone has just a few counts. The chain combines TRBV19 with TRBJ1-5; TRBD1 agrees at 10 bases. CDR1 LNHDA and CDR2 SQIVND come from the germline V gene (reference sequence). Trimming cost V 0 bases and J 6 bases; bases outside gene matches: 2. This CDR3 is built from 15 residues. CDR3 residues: CASSIETGGSQPQHF. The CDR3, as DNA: TGTGCCAGTAGTATAGAGACAGGGGGCAGTCAGCCCCAGCATTTT.

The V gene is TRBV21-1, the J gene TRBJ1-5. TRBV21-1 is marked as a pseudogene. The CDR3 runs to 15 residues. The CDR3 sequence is CAGRGRGKSNQPQHF. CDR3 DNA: TGTGCCGGGAGGGGACGGGGAAAGAGCAATCAGCCCCAGCATTTT.

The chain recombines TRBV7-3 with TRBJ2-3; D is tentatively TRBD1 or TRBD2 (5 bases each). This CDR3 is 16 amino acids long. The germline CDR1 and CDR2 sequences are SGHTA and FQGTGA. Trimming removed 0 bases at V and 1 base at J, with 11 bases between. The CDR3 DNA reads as TGTGCCAGCAGCTTAACTAGAGGGGCCGGCACAGATACGCAGTATTTT. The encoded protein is CASSLTRGAGTDTQYF.

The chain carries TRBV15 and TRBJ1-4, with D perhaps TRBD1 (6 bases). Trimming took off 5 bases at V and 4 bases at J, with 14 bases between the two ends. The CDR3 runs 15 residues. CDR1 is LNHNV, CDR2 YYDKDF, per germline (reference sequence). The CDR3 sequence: CATSLGQRGNEKLFF. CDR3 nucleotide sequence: TGTGCCACCAGCCTCGGACAGCGCGGTAATGAAAAACTGTTTTTT.

CDR3 amino acids: CASSPGTVLDTQYF. The CDR3 DNA reads as TGTGCCAGCTCACCGGGAACAGTATTAGATACGCAGTATTTT. The chain has TRBV18 and TRBJ2-3; unclear D gene. The CDR3 runs 14 residues. V was cut by 3 bases and J by 5 bases, with 12 bases left in between. CDR1 is KGHSH, CDR2 LQKENI, per germline.

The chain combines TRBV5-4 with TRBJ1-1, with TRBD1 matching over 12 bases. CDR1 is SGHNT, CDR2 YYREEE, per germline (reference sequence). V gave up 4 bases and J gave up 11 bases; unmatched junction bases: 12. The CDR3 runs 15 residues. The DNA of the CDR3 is TGTGCCAGCAGCCTCGCAGGGACAGGGGGCGCGTCGGCTTTCTTT. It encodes CASSLAGTGGASAFF.

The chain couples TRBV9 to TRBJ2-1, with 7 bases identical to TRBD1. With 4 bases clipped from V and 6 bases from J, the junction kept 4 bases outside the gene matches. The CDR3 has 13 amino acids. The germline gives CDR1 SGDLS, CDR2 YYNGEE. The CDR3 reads CASSPTGPNEQFF. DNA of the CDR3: TGTGCCAGCAGCCCGACAGGGCCCAATGAGCAGTTCTTC.

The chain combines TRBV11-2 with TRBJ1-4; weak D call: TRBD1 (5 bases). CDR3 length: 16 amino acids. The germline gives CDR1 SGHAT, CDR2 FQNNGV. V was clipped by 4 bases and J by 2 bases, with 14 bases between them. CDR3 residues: CASSSGLRATNEKLFF. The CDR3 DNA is TGTGCCAGCAGCTCGGGACTCAGGGCTACTAATGAAAAACTGTTTTTT.

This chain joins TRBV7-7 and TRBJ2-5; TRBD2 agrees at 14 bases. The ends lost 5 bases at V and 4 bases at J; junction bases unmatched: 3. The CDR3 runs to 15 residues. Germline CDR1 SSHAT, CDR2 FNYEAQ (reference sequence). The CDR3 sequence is CASSRLAGGLETQYF. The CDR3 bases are TGTGCCAGCAGCCGACTAGCGGGGGGGTTAGAGACCCAGTACTTC.